The 19 T cell receptor beta chains reported below all come from one sample, sequenced in a study of blood T cell repertoires in COVID-19. The table came from immunoSEQ multiplex PCR; TCRdb's copy has only in-frame clones and leaves some out. The table has 300,000 or so clones, roughly nine tenths seen once. Sequencing was done on a sample of peripheral blood. These receptors all come from a woman in her twenties or thirties with COVID-19, enrolled during active disease.

The J gene is TRBJ2-4, the V gene TRBV15; D perhaps matches TRBD1 (6 bases). Per the germline V gene, CDR1 is LNHNV and CDR2 is YYDKDF (reference sequence). V lost 3 bases and J lost 5, with 14 bases in between. CDR3 length: 15 residues. CDR3 sequence (DNA): TGTGCCACCAGCAGGGGGAACAGGGAACAAAACATTCAGTACTTC. Translation: CATSRGNREQNIQYF.

This chain connects TRBV9 to TRBJ1-2, with D tentatively TRBD1 (6 bases). Trimming stripped 0 bases from V and 2 bases from J, with 14 bases between. In germline, CDR1 is SGDLS, CDR2 YYNGEE. CDR3 size: 16 residues. CDR3 region: CASSVALDSSNYGYTF. Written as DNA, the CDR3 is TGTGCCAGCAGCGTAGCCTTGGACAGTTCCAACTATGGCTACACCTTC.

CDR3 nucleotides: TGTGCCAGCAGCCAAAGAGACAGGGGGCGAGATACGCAGTATTTT. Residues: CASSQRDRGRDTQYF. V gene TRBV16 combines with J gene TRBJ2-3, with 10 bases fitting TRBD1. This CDR3 spans 15 amino acids. Germline V gene lookup returns CDR1 KGHSY and CDR2 FQNENV. J gave up 5 bases and V 2 bases, and 4 bases lay outside the gene matches.

CDR3 sequence (DNA): TGCGCCAGCAGCTTATTGCTGACAGGGATGTTTTCCAATGAGCAGTTCTTC. It specifies CASSLLLTGMFSNEQFF. The chain recombines TRBV5-1 with TRBJ2-1; 7 bases map to TRBD1. The CDR3 covers 17 residues. Germline values: CDR1 SGHRS, CDR2 YFSETQ. The J segment lost 6 bases and the V segment lost 2 bases, leaving 14 bases of the junction unmatched.

This clone has just one count. The gene calls are TRBV7-2 and TRBJ2-1; a weak D match, TRBD2 (6 bases). CDR1 SGHTA and CDR2 FQGNSA come from the germline V gene. Trimming pared 5 bases from V and 2 bases from J, leaving 13 bases between. The CDR3 covers 15 residues. The CDR3 DNA follows: TGTGCCAGCAGCCTGCGGGACGCGCCCTACAATGAGCAGTTCTTC. Amino acids: CASSLRDAPYNEQFF.

Concerning this clone itself: An end of the junction differs from the germline gene, which may be a read error. CDR3 coding DNA: TGTGCCATCAGTGAGCTAGACGAGGGTAGGATCTTT. Protein: CAISELDEGRIF. The chain is built from TRBV10-3 and TRBJ1-1; D uncertain. The CDR3 has 12 amino acids. Per germline, CDR1 ENHRY and CDR2 SYGVKD.

To note about this clone: Other DNA sequences in the sample encode the same CDR3. The chain recombines TRBV5-4 with TRBJ2-3, with D possibly being TRBD1 (7 bases). V was pared by 0 bases and J by 3 bases, with 11 bases between. This CDR3 comprises 15 residues. Germline V gene data show CDR1 as SGHNT and CDR2 as YYREEE (reference sequence). CDR3 coding DNA: TGTGCCAGCAGCTTGGATCCAGGGGGGACAGATACGCAGTATTTT. Translated: CASSLDPGGTDTQYF.

The chain couples TRBV6-2 or TRBV6-3 to TRBJ1-5; possible D gene TRBD1, 5 bases. CDR1 and CDR2 (germline): MNHEY, SVGEGT. Trimming took off 5 bases at V and 2 bases at J, with 10 bases between the two ends. CDR3 size: 14 residues. The CDR3 DNA reads TGTGCCAGCAGTCTCGACAGCGGCAATCAGCCCCAGCATTTT. As protein: CASSLDSGNQPQHF.

This chain connects TRBV29-1 to TRBJ1-1; 7 positions agree with TRBD1. The germline gives CDR1 SQVTM, CDR2 ANQGSEA. The CDR3 consists of 16 residues. With 1 base clipped from V and 1 base from J, the junction kept 9 bases outside the gene matches. The CDR3: CSVEVARGLGNTEAFF. CDR3 nucleotides: TGCAGCGTTGAAGTAGCGAGGGGGCTTGGGAACACTGAAGCTTTCTTT.

The J gene is TRBJ2-1, the V gene TRBV2; possibly TRBD1 for D (5 bases). With 3 bases removed from V and 1 base from J, the gap between germline ends came to 7 bases. The CDR3 loop spans 14 amino acids. Germline CDR1 reads SNHLY; CDR2 reads FYNNEI. The CDR3 DNA reads TGTGCCAGCAGTGACAGGGTTTCCTACAATGAGCAGTTCTTC. Translation: CASSDRVSYNEQFF.

The chain combines TRBV10-3 with TRBJ2-1; 11 bases are a match to TRBD2. The CDR3 is 19 residues long. Germline CDR1 is ENHRY and CDR2 is SYGVKD. Trimming cost V 0 bases and J 0 bases; bases outside gene matches: 7. CDR3 nucleotides: TGTGCCATCAGTGAGTCTAATAGCGGGAGGGCCCGCTCCTACAATGAGCAGTTCTTC. Residues: CAISESNSGRARSYNEQFF.

The chain links TRBV9 to TRBJ2-7; 10 bases line up with TRBD2. This CDR3 region has 15 residues. Trimming removed 0 bases from V and 5 bases from J; junction bases left unmatched: 5. Germline CDR1 is SGDLS and CDR2 is YYNGEE. This CDR3 reads CASSVGLAGEHEQYF. In DNA form, the CDR3 reads TGTGCCAGCAGCGTAGGGCTAGCGGGAGAGCACGAGCAGTACTTC.

The V call is TRBV19, the J call TRBJ2-7; 12 bases line up with TRBD2. Germline-derived CDR1 and CDR2 are LNHDA and SQIVND (reference sequence). Trimming cost V 5 bases and J 4 bases; bases outside gene matches: 3. The CDR3 consists of 14 residues. The CDR3 loop is CASSYGLAGYEQYF. Here the CDR3 DNA reads TGTGCCAGTAGTTATGGACTAGCGGGATACGAGCAGTACTTC.

This clone was seen just once. The rearrangement joins TRBV30 to TRBJ2-2, with 7 nucleotides matching TRBD1. V was clipped by 2 bases and J by 5 bases; unmatched bases: 8. This CDR3 is built from 15 residues. Looked up from germline, CDR1 is GTSNPN and CDR2 is SVGIG (reference sequence). In DNA form, the CDR3 reads TGTGCCTGGAGTATCAAGGGGGCGACGACCGGGGAGCTGTTTTTT. Translating it yields CAWSIKGATTGELFF.

This chain's CDR3 is CASSLGQGDTGELFF. DNA for the CDR3: TGTGCCAGCAGCTTGGGACAGGGGGACACCGGGGAGCTGTTTTTT. V gene TRBV7-9 combines with J gene TRBJ2-2; the match to TRBD1 covers 11 bases. Germline-derived CDR1 and CDR2 are SEHNR and FQNEAQ (reference sequence). The CDR3 has 15 amino acids. The J segment lost 3 bases and the V segment lost 3 bases, leaving 0 bases of the junction unmatched.

The chain recombines TRBV5-6 with TRBJ2-5; D uncertain. The V and J ends lost 0 bases and 5 bases respectively, with 5 bases between them. Per germline, CDR1 SGHDT and CDR2 YYEEEE. The CDR3 consists of 12 residues. The DNA of the CDR3 is TGTGCCAGCAGCTTGGGTCGGGAGACCCAGTACTTC. Protein: CASSLGRETQYF.

The rearrangement links TRBV6-5 to TRBJ1-2; 7 positions match TRBD1. Germline V CDR1 and CDR2: MNHEY, SVGAGI. Trimming removed 0 bases from V and 2 bases from J; junction bases left unmatched: 3. The CDR3 is 15 residues long. CDR3 nucleotide sequence: TGTGCCAGCAGTTACTCTGCAGGGGGAAACTATGGCTACACCTTC. Translated, it gives CASSYSAGGNYGYTF.

The chain employs TRBV14 and TRBJ2-4; D is unresolved. Germline V gene lookup returns CDR1 SGHDN and CDR2 FVKESK. The V gene lost 4 bases and the J gene lost 0 bases, with 7 bases spanning the gap. This CDR3 has 14 residues. The CDR3 DNA is TGTGCCAGCAGCCCACAAGTAGCCAAAAACATTCAGTACTTC. Amino acid sequence: CASSPQVAKNIQYF.

The chain carries TRBV4-2 and TRBJ2-1; TRBD1 might be the D (7 bases). V lost 0 bases to trimming and J lost 1 base, with 16 bases between them. The length of the CDR3 is 18 residues. From germline, CDR1 is LGHNA and CDR2 YNFKEQ. CDR3 bases: TGTGCCAGCAGCCAAGATGACCAGGGGGGATCTTCCTACAATGAGCAGTTCTTC. The encoded protein is CASSQDDQGGSSYNEQFF.